Shown below are 8 T cell receptor beta chains from a single sample sequenced in a study of Graves' ophthalmopathy and Graves' hyperthyroidism. Researchers took RNA transcripts and amplified TCR beta CDR3 regions from them. The first round was an RT-PCR with HTBI primers, and the second round was a multiplex PCR. TCRdb reanalysed the multiplex PCR reads using MiXCR and keeps one entry per CDR3 protein. The profile covers around 670,000 distinct CDR3 sequences, with roughly two fifths appearing a single time and 44% taken by the ten largest. Sequencing was carried out using peripheral blood. The receptor source for this set is an adult man with Graves' ophthalmopathy.

At least ten counts were recorded for this clonotype. This chain connects TRBV5-1 to TRBJ1-6; D ambiguous. From germline, CDR1 is SGHRS and CDR2 YFSETQ. V gave up 1 base and J gave up 7 bases, with 9 bases separating them. This CDR3 region has 14 residues. The CDR3 DNA reads as TGCGCCAGCAGCTTGCGGCGGCAGAATTCACCCCTCCACTTT. This codes for CASSLRRQNSPLHF.

This clonotype turned up a few times. The V gene is TRBV20-1, the J gene TRBJ1-5; D call uncertain. The CDR3 contains 14 residues. Per the germline V gene, CDR1 is DFQATT and CDR2 is SNEGSKA (reference sequence). V gave up 6 bases and J gave up 7 bases, with 19 bases separating them. The CDR3 region has the DNA TGCAGTGCCTCCGCGGGAAGGGCGAGGCAGCCCCAGCATTTT. The encoded protein is CSASAGRARQPQHF.

J is TRBJ1-4 and V is TRBV29-1, with TRBD1 identical over 10 bases. The germline CDR1 and CDR2 sequences are SQVTM and ANQGSEA. CDR3 length equals 16 residues. V was clipped by 1 base and J by 5 bases; unmatched bases: 7. CDR3 sequence (DNA): TGCAGCGTTGAAGGTCTCGGACAGGGGGGAAATGAAAAACTGTTTTTT. Its translation: CSVEGLGQGGNEKLFF.

The chain is built from TRBV29-1 and TRBJ1-5; no firm D call. This CDR3 is 16 amino acids long. Germline V CDR1 and CDR2: SQVTM, ANQGSEA. Trimming stripped 8 bases from V and 0 bases from J, with 20 bases between. The CDR3 loop reads CSQVDTRRYSNQPQHF. The CDR3 nucleotides are TGCAGCCAAGTAGACACACGCCGGTATAGCAATCAGCCCCAGCATTTT.

The chain is built from TRBV10-3 and TRBJ2-1; D gene ambiguous. Germline CDR1 ENHRY, CDR2 SYGVKD. CDR3 length: 14 amino acids. Trimming pared 6 bases from V and 5 bases from J, leaving 14 bases between. DNA for the CDR3: TGTGCCATCAGGAGGTTCTCCGAGGACAATGAGCAGTTCTTC. Protein sequence: CAIRRFSEDNEQFF.

The rearrangement joins TRBV25-1 to TRBJ1-1; perhaps TRBD1 as D (6 bases). The V and J ends lost 4 bases and 3 bases respectively, with 12 bases between them. From germline, CDR1 is MGHDK and CDR2 SYGVNS. The CDR3 is made up of 14 amino acids. The CDR3 loop is CASSAGRGDTEAFF. CDR3 sequence (DNA): TGTGCCAGCAGTGCGGGCAGGGGCGACACTGAAGCTTTCTTT. Using reference TRBV25-1 and TRBJ1-1 for the parts outside the CDR3, the full variable domain is EADIYQTPRYLVIGTGKKITLECSQTMGHDKMYWYQQDPGMELHLIHYSYGVNSTEKGDLSSESTVSRIRTEHFPLTLESARPSHTSQYLCASSAGRGDTEAFFGQGTRLTVV.

The V gene is TRBV29-1, the J gene TRBJ1-2; 7 nucleotides line up with TRBD1. V dropped 8 bases and J dropped 3; count of bases not matched to a gene: 9. CDR3 length: 13 amino acids. Germline-derived CDR1 and CDR2 are SQVTM and ANQGSEA. CDR3 sequence reads: CSPWAGGDYGYTF. CDR3 coding DNA: TGCAGCCCCTGGGCAGGGGGGGACTATGGCTACACCTTC.

This clonotype has only a few counts. This rearrangement joins TRBV9 to TRBJ2-5; D may be TRBD1 or TRBD2 (6 bases each). The CDR3 runs 14 residues. Germline V gene lookup returns CDR1 SGDLS and CDR2 YYNGEE. V lost 4 bases to trimming and J lost 5 bases, with 15 bases between them. The CDR3 loop is CASSSRGDLETQYF. The CDR3, as DNA: TGTGCCAGCAGCTCGAGGGGGGATTTGGAGACCCAGTACTTC. Full variable domain (rest looked up from reference TRBV9 and TRBJ2-5): DSGVTQTPKHLITATGQRVTLRCSPRSGDLSVYWYQQSLDQGLQFLIQYYNGEERAKGNILERFSAQQFPDLHSELNLSSLELGDSALYFCASSSRGDLETQYFGPGTRLLVL.